This T cell receptor beta chain is from a study of beta chain features in type 1 diabetes. Isolated RNA was reverse transcribed in full, so expressed TCRB transcripts were sequenced. TCRdb's copy holds only in-frame clones and misses some; the assay was immunoSEQ multiplex PCR. The sample consists of 620,000 or so clones, roughly 15% of them appearing once. Trimming removed 0 bases from V and 9 bases from J, with 16 bases in between. The CDR3 spans 16 residues. Germline V gives CDR1 SGHRS, CDR2 YFSETQ. Study-level findings and limits: For patients, the naive, central memory and Treg TCRB repertoires appeared more alike than for healthy donors. Across all four CD4+ subsets, people with type 1 diabetes showed modestly shorter TCRB CDR3s.

This clone was seen a handful of times. Its antigen is unidentified. The specimen was naive CD4+ T cells from blood. This chain joins TRBV5-1 and TRBJ1-6; no clear D. The clonotype originates from a man between 18 and 29 years old in good health. Written as DNA, the CDR3 is TGCGCCAGCAGCTTGGCTCCGGTCTCGTTAGGTTCACCCCTCCACTTT. This codes for CASSLAPVSLGSPLHF. Drawing the rest from reference TRBV5-1 and TRBJ1-6, the complete variable domain is KAGVTQTPRYLIKTRGQQVTLSCSPISGHRSVSWYQQTPGQGLQFLFEYFSETQRNKGNFPGRFSGRQFSNSRSEMNVSTLELGDSALYLCASSLAPVSLGSPLHFGNGTRLTVT.